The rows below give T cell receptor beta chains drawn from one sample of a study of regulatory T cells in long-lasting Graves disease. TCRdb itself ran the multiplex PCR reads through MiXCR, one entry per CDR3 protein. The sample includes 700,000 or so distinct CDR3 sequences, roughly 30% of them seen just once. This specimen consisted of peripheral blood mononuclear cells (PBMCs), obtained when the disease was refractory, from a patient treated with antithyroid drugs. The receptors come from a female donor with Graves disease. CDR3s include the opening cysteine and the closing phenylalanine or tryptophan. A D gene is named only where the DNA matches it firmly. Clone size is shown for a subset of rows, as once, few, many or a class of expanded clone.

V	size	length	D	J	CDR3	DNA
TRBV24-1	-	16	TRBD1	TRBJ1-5	CATSDTGGDGRQPQHF	TGTGCCACCAGTGATACAGGGGGCGACGGACGTCAGCCCCAGCATTTT
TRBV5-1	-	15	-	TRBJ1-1	CASSLGITMNTEAFF	TGCGCCAGCAGCCTCGGGATTACCATGAACACTGAAGCTTTCTTT
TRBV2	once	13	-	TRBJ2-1	CASRYERPNEQFF	TGTGCCAGCAGATACGAGAGACCGAATGAGCAGTTCTTC
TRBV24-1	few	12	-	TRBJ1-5	CATSDTDQPQHF	TGTGCCACCAGTGATACCGATCAGCCCCAGCATTTT
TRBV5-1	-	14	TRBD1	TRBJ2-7	CASSPGQEGNEQYF	TGCGCCAGCAGCCCGGGACAGGAGGGGAACGAGCAGTACTTC
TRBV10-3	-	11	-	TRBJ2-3	CAITSGDTQYF	TGTGCCATCACCAGCGGGGATACGCAGTATTTT
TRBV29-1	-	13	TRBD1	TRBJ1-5	CSVVKDRGQPQHF	TGCAGCGTTGTGAAGGACAGGGGCCAGCCCCAGCATTTT
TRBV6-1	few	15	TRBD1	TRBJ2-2	CASSIRQGVTGELFF	TGTGCCAGCAGTATCCGACAGGGAGTCACCGGGGAGCTGTTTTTT
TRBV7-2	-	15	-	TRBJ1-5	CASSLFRGGNQPQHF	TGTGCCAGCAGCTTATTCCGAGGCGGGAATCAGCCCCAGCATTTT
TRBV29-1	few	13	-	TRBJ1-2	CSVPTEANYGYTF	TGCAGCGTCCCAACAGAAGCTAACTATGGCTACACCTTC
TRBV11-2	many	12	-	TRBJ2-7	CASSKGSYEQYF	TGTGCCAGCTCTAAAGGGTCGTACGAGCAGTACTTC
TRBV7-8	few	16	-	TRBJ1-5	CASSLEGRQSNQPQHF	TGTGCCAGCAGCTTAGAGGGGCGACAGAGCAATCAGCCCCAGCATTTT
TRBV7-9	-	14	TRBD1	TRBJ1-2	CASSGTGTGVGYTF	TGTGCCAGCAGCGGAACCGGGACAGGGGTTGGCTACACCTTC
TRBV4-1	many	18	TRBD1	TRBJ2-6	CASSQDDPRGPGANVLTF	TGCGCCAGCAGCCAAGACGATCCCAGGGGGCCTGGGGCCAACGTCCTGACTTTC
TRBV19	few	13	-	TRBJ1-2	CASSIIEDYGYTF	TGTGCCAGTAGTATTATCGAAGACTATGGCTACACCTTC
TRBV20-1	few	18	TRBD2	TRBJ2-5	CSAAGQLAGGPGGETQYF	TGCAGTGCTGCCGGGCAACTAGCGGGAGGGCCCGGGGGGGAGACCCAGTACTTC
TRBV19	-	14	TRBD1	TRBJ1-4	CASSMLTGDEKLFF	TGTGCCAGTAGTATGCTGACAGGGGATGAAAAACTGTTTTTT
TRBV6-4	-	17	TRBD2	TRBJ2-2	CASSYSLAGGPVGELFF	TGTGCCAGCAGTTATTCCCTGGCGGGAGGGCCGGTCGGGGAGCTGTTTTTT
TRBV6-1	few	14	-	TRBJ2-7	CASSTGPWYYEQYF	TGTGCCAGCAGTACAGGGCCTTGGTACTACGAGCAGTACTTC
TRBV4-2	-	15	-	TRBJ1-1	CASSQDRAHLTEAFF	TGTGCCAGCAGCCAAGATCGTGCGCATCTCACTGAAGCTTTCTTT
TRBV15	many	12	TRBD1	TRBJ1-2	CATSRARDSLRF	TGTGCCACCAGCAGAGCCCGGGACAGTCTCCGCTTC
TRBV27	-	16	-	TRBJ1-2	CATKGTVRGLHYGYTF	TGTGCCACTAAGGGGACGGTCCGGGGGCTTCACTATGGCTACACCTTC
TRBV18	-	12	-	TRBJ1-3	CASSPIENTIYF	TGTGCCAGCTCACCAATTGAAAACACCATATATTTT
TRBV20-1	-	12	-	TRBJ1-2	CSAGDQGYDYTF	TGCAGTGCTGGGGACCAGGGCTATGACTACACCTTC
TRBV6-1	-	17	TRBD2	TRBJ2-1	CASSLAWVAGGGNEQFF	TGTGCCAGCAGTCTTGCTTGGGTAGCGGGAGGGGGTAATGAGCAGTTCTTC
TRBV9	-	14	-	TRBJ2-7	CASSVVADSYEQYF	TGTGCCAGCAGCGTAGTGGCGGACAGTTACGAGCAGTACTTC
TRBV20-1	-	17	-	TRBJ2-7	CSARDLESPGDFHEQYF	TGCAGTGCTAGAGATCTGGAAAGCCCGGGGGACTTTCACGAGCAGTACTTC
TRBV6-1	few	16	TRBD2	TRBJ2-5	CASSAGTSGSGETQYF	TGTGCCAGCAGTGCTGGGACTAGCGGGAGTGGTGAGACCCAGTACTTC
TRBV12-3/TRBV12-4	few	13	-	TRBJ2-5	CASRHTGQETQYF	TGTGCCAGCAGACACACAGGACAAGAGACCCAGTACTTC
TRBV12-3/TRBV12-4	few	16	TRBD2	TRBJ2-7	CASSLSTSGASYEQYF	TGTGCCAGCAGTTTATCGACTAGCGGGGCTTCCTACGAGCAGTACTTC
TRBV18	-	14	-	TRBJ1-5	CASSPGRVNQPQHF	TGTGCCAGCTCACCAGGCAGAGTTAATCAGCCCCAGCATTTT
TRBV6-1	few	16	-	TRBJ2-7	CASTYRAAGGGYEQYF	TGTGCCAGCACCTACCGGGCCGCAGGGGGGGGCTACGAGCAGTACTTC
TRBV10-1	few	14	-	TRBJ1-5	CASSESGTNQPQHF	TGCGCCAGCAGTGAATCCGGGACTAATCAGCCCCAGCATTTT
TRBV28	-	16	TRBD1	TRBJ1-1	CASSSRDRNRNTEAFF	TGTGCCAGCAGTTCCCGGGACAGGAATAGGAACACTGAAGCTTTCTTT
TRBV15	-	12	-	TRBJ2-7	CATSYRSREQYF	TGTGCCACCAGCTACCGGAGCCGTGAGCAGTACTTC
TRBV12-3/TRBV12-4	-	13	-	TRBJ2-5	CASRKLRGETQYF	TGTGCCAGCAGAAAACTGAGAGGAGAGACCCAGTACTTC
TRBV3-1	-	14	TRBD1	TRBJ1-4	CASRPGQGREKLFF	TGTGCCAGCAGACCGGGACAGGGAAGAGAAAAACTGTTTTTT
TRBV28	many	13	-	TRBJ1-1	CASIRGLGTEAFF	TGTGCCAGCATTAGGGGCCTGGGCACTGAAGCTTTCTTT
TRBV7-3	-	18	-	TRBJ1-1	CASSLRGSQGLVDTEAFF	TGTGCCAGCAGCTTACGTGGTTCCCAGGGGCTGGTGGACACTGAAGCTTTCTTT